The next 29 T cell receptor beta chains were all read from a single sample in a study of cytomegalovirus exposure and HLA in healthy donors (TCRdb year 2017). Library preparation was by the immunoSEQ multiplex PCR assay. The multiplex PCR relied on a mix of 60 forward primers for TCR Vbeta segments and 13 reverse primers for TCR Jbeta segments. TCRdb carries this immuneACCESS record with in-frame sequences only. Its versions omit some clonotypes, under half of them owing to an unresolved V gene in the studies checked, with the rest unexplained. The sample table shows roughly 140,000 clones, and around 81% are seen once. The ten most abundant clones make up 2.5% to 3.5% of the sample. The sequenced sample was PBMCs. Every receptor here comes from a male donor in good health and CMV-seronegative.

Only a few counts were recorded for this clone. The gene calls are TRBV9 and TRBJ2-1; D perhaps matches TRBD2 (6 bases). The CDR3 runs 14 residues. V was shortened by 4 bases and J by 8 bases, with 16 bases between the two germline ends. In germline, CDR1 is SGDLS, CDR2 YYNGEE. This CDR3 reads CASSLGTPLHEQFF. CDR3 DNA sequence: TGTGCCAGCAGCCTCGGGACTCCCCTTCATGAGCAGTTCTTC.

This chain uses TRBV7-9 with TRBJ2-3; no definite D call. V shed 2 bases and J shed 2 bases, with 8 bases lying between them. There are 14 residues in the CDR3. Germline loops: CDR1 SEHNR, CDR2 FQNEAQ (reference sequence). CDR3 nucleotide sequence: TGTGCCAGCAGCTTAAGTACTGTCACAGATACGCAGTATTTT. This translates into CASSLSTVTDTQYF. Together with reference TRBV7-9 and TRBJ2-3, the CDR3 gives the full variable domain: DTGVSQNPRHKITKRGQNVTFRCDPISEHNRLYWYRQTLGQGPEFLTYFQNEAQLEKSRLLSDRFSAERPKGSFSTLEIQRTEQGDSAMYLCASSLSTVTDTQYFGPGTRLTVL.

The CDR3 DNA reads as TGTGCCAGCAGCTCCCCCAGGACAGGACCTATTCAAACTGGAAACACCATATATTTT. Its translation is CASSSPRTGPIQTGNTIYF. The gene calls are TRBV7-9 and TRBJ1-3; TRBD1 agrees at 7 bases. The CDR3 contains 19 residues. Germline values: CDR1 SEHNR, CDR2 FQNEAQ (reference sequence). V lost 4 bases and J lost 2; bases outside the gene matches: 17.

The chain combines TRBV6-4 with TRBJ1-2; 10 bases are shared with TRBD1. Germline V lookup: CDR1 MRHNA, CDR2 SNTAGT. The CDR3 consists of 14 residues. Trimming at V came to 4 bases and at J to 6 bases, leaving 5 bases not matched to a gene. As DNA, the CDR3 is TGTGCCAGCAGTGCTGCAGGGACAGGGGATGGCTACACCTTC. It specifies CASSAAGTGDGYTF.

The chain employs TRBV15 and TRBJ2-7; 9 positions agree with TRBD1. CDR1 and CDR2 from the germline V gene are LNHNV and YYDKDF (reference sequence). The CDR3 runs to 15 residues. J lost 3 bases, V lost 2 bases, and 5 bases had no gene match. The CDR3 sequence is CATSRLTGGNYEQYF. The DNA for the CDR3 is TGTGCCACCAGCAGACTAACAGGGGGCAACTACGAGCAGTACTTC. Drawing the rest from reference TRBV15 and TRBJ2-7, the complete variable domain is DAMVIQNPRYQVTQFGKPVTLSCSQTLNHNVMYWYQQKSSQAPKLLFHYYDKDFNNEADTPDNFQSRRPNTSFCFLDIRSPGLGDTAMYLCATSRLTGGNYEQYFGPGTRLTVT.

This clone was detected once. The V call is TRBV9, the J call TRBJ1-1, with 8 bases identical to TRBD1. V shed 5 bases, J shed 1 base, and the junction held 1 base outside the gene matches. The CDR3 has 13 residues. From germline, CDR1 is SGDLS and CDR2 YYNGEE. The CDR3 spells CASRGQGNTEAFF. CDR3 sequence (DNA): TGTGCCAGCAGAGGACAGGGGAACACTGAAGCTTTCTTT. Full variable domain (missing parts from reference TRBV9 and TRBJ1-1): DSGVTQTPKHLITATGQRVTLRCSPRSGDLSVYWYQQSLDQGLQFLIQYYNGEERAKGNILERFSAQQFPDLHSELNLSSLELGDSALYFCASRGQGNTEAFFGQGTRLTVV.

The V and J genes are TRBV6-5 and TRBJ1-3, with D maybe TRBD1 (6 bases). V lost 10 bases, J lost 8 bases, and 24 bases lay in between. The CDR3 totals 15 residues. The germline V gene encodes CDR1 MNHEY and CDR2 SVGAGI. The chain's CDR3 is CATGRGASFKDTIYF. CDR3 in DNA: TGTGCCACCGGACGGGGGGCTTCATTCAAGGACACCATATATTTT.

The CDR3: CASSFLAGGSYEQYF. CDR3 nucleotides: TGCGCCAGCAGCTTCCTAGCGGGAGGTTCCTACGAGCAGTACTTC. This chain uses TRBV5-1 with TRBJ2-7; 11 nucleotides match TRBD2. With 2 bases clipped from V and 1 base from J, the junction kept 2 bases outside the gene matches. Germline V gene lookup returns CDR1 SGHRS and CDR2 YFSETQ. The CDR3 covers 15 residues.

The count of this clone is one. V and J are TRBV9 and TRBJ1-6; tentatively, D is TRBD1 (5 bases). Trimming shortened V by 0 bases and J by 7 bases, and 11 bases separated the two germline ends. Germline V lookup: CDR1 SGDLS, CDR2 YYNGEE. This CDR3 is 15 amino acids long. As DNA, the CDR3 is TGTGCCAGCAGCGTAGATGGTGGGGGGAATTCACCCCTCCACTTT. Translated, it gives CASSVDGGGNSPLHF.

For this clone: An end of the junction differs from the germline gene, which may be a read error. V is TRBV9 and J is TRBJ2-1, with 8 bases lining up with TRBD1. Germline V gives CDR1 SGDLS, CDR2 YYNGEE. The CDR3 has 16 amino acids. The CDR3 reads CARSAGQERTYNEQFF. Written as DNA, the CDR3 is TGTGCCCGCAGCGCGGGACAGGAACGTACCTACAATGAGCAGTTCTTC.

V usage is TRBV11-2 and J usage is TRBJ2-2, with 10 bases aligning to TRBD2. CDR1 is SGHAT and CDR2 is FQNNGV in the germline V gene. Trimming at V came to 5 bases and at J to 4 bases, leaving 7 bases not matched to a gene. This CDR3 is 16 amino acids long. CDR3 nucleotide sequence: TGTGCCAGCAGCCGGACTAGCGGTGCGGGCACCGGGGAGCTGTTTTTT. Encoded protein: CASSRTSGAGTGELFF.

The J gene is TRBJ1-6, the V gene TRBV25-1; D is perhaps TRBD1 (6 bases). V dropped 3 bases and J dropped 7 bases, with 13 bases sitting between them. Germline CDR1 reads MGHDK; CDR2 reads SYGVNS. The CDR3 has 15 residues. The CDR3 reads CASSDAGAPNSPLHF. CDR3 coding DNA: TGTGCCAGCAGTGACGCAGGGGCCCCAAATTCACCCCTCCACTTT. The whole variable domain, remainder taken from reference TRBV25-1 and TRBJ1-6, is EADIYQTPRYLVIGTGKKITLECSQTMGHDKMYWYQQDPGMELHLIHYSYGVNSTEKGDLSSESTVSRIRTEHFPLTLESARPSHTSQYLCASSDAGAPNSPLHFGNGTRLTVT.

V is TRBV4-1 and J is TRBJ1-1; D is unresolved. In germline, CDR1 is MGHRA, CDR2 YSYEKL. The CDR3 runs 14 residues. V lost 1 base and J lost 5, with 11 bases in between. This chain's CDR3 is CASSQAGGRTEAFF. The CDR3 DNA is TGCGCCAGCAGCCAAGCAGGTGGTCGAACTGAAGCTTTCTTT.

The chain combines TRBV7-6 with TRBJ2-7, with D maybe TRBD1 (5 bases). Per germline, CDR1 SGHVS and CDR2 FNYEAQ. The CDR3 length is 12 residues. V dropped 9 bases and J dropped 0 bases, with 9 bases sitting between them. CDR3 sequence (DNA): TGTGCCAGTGGGGCGAGCTCCTACGAGCAGTACTTC. Its protein product is CASGASSYEQYF.

This clone has only a few counts. The chain couples TRBV4-2 to TRBJ1-1; no definite D call. The CDR3 loop spans 15 amino acids. V dropped 0 bases and J dropped 0 bases, with 8 bases sitting between them. The V gene's germline CDR1 is LGHNA and CDR2 YNFKEQ. The CDR3: CASSQEAAMNTEAFF. DNA of the CDR3: TGTGCCAGCAGCCAAGAGGCGGCGATGAACACTGAAGCTTTCTTT.

This clone was seen ten or more times. This chain joins TRBV7-6 and TRBJ1-1; tentative D call: TRBD1 (5 bases). Germline values: CDR1 SGHVS, CDR2 FNYEAQ. V was shortened by 5 bases and J by 5 bases, with 18 bases between the two germline ends. The length of the CDR3 is 15 residues. In DNA form, the CDR3 reads TGTGCCAGCAGCCCCGACTTCGGGACTCCTACTGAAGCTTTCTTT. Protein sequence: CASSPDFGTPTEAFF.

This clone showed up just once. DNA of the CDR3: TGTGCCAGCTTACGGGGACAAAACACTGAAGCTTTCTTT. Its translation: CASLRGQNTEAFF. The chain couples TRBV6-5 to TRBJ1-1, with D possibly being TRBD1 (6 bases). The CDR3 sequence is 13 residues long. Between the trimmed V and J ends, which lost 8 bases and 2 bases, there was a span of 12 bases. From germline, CDR1 is MNHEY and CDR2 SVGAGI.

The chain is built from TRBV2 and TRBJ1-4; 7 bases align to TRBD1. V lost 5 bases, J lost 8 bases, and 5 bases stayed unmatched. The germline V gene encodes CDR1 SNHLY and CDR2 FYNNEI. CDR3 length equals 13 residues. As DNA, the CDR3 is TGTGCCAGCAGTCGACAGGGAGGAGAAAAACTGTTTTTT. Translating gives CASSRQGGEKLFF.

As for this clone: A junction end diverges from the germline sequence, so it may reflect a read error. The rearrangement uses TRBV6-4 and TRBJ2-1, with no clear D. The CDR3 totals 15 residues. Germline CDR1 reads MRHNA; CDR2 reads SNTAGT. The CDR3 loop is CPSSDSRSPYNEQFF. CDR3 nucleotides: TGTCCCAGCAGTGACTCGAGGAGTCCCTACAATGAGCAGTTCTTC.

The CDR3: CASSVGGGSIDNEQFF. The CDR3 DNA reads as TGTGCCAGCAGCGTAGGCGGCGGGAGCATCGACAATGAGCAGTTCTTC. The chain links TRBV9 to TRBJ2-1; 7 bases align to TRBD2. After removal of 0 bases from V and 5 bases from J, the junction contained 8 bases not matched to a gene. The germline V gene has CDR1 SGDLS and CDR2 YYNGEE. The CDR3 runs to 16 residues. The entire variable domain, with the rest obtained from reference TRBV9 and TRBJ2-1, is as follows: DSGVTQTPKHLITATGQRVTLRCSPRSGDLSVYWYQQSLDQGLQFLIQYYNGEERAKGNILERFSAQQFPDLHSELNLSSLELGDSALYFCASSVGGGSIDNEQFFGPGTRLTVL.

V usage is TRBV27 and J usage is TRBJ2-6, with 10 bases aligning to TRBD2. Germline V gene sequence: CDR1 MNHEY, CDR2 SMNVEV (reference sequence). The CDR3 sequence is 17 residues long. The J segment lost 0 bases and the V segment lost 5 bases, leaving 4 bases of the junction unmatched. CDR3 sequence: CASSVTSGDSGANVLTF. The CDR3 DNA is TGTGCCAGCAGTGTAACTAGCGGGGACTCTGGGGCCAACGTCCTGACTTTC.

V is TRBV5-1 and J is TRBJ1-2; no clear D gene. The CDR3 spans 13 residues. CDR1 SGHRS and CDR2 YFSETQ come from the germline V gene. Trimming stripped 1 base from V and 7 bases from J, with 11 bases between. CDR3 in DNA: TGCGCCAGCAGCTTGACAGTTGGGCGTGGCTACACCTTC. It translates to CASSLTVGRGYTF.

The chain recombines TRBV30 with TRBJ2-2; 9 nucleotides match TRBD2. The CDR3 has 14 residues. V lost 0 bases, J lost 6 bases, and 2 bases stayed unmatched. Germline CDR1 and CDR2: GTSNPN and SVGIG (reference sequence). The chain's CDR3 is CAWSVGTSSGELFF. CDR3 nucleotides: TGTGCCTGGAGTGTCGGGACTAGCTCCGGGGAGCTGTTTTTT.

The rearrangement uses TRBV6-1 and TRBJ1-4, with 11 bases matching TRBD1. CDR1 and CDR2 from the germline V gene are MNHNS and SASEGT. With V trimmed by 4 bases and J by 8 bases, 3 bases remained unmatched. The CDR3 is 14 residues long. The CDR3, as DNA: TGTGCCAGCAGTGGGGACAGGGGGACCGAAAAACTGTTTTTT. This codes for CASSGDRGTEKLFF.

The chain carries TRBV29-1 and TRBJ1-2, with D possibly matching TRBD1 (6 bases). The CDR3 contains 14 residues. The V end was cut by 2 bases, the J end by 4 bases, with 14 bases between. Germline values: CDR1 SQVTM, CDR2 ANQGSEA. The CDR3 DNA is TGCAGCGTTGAATTGACAGGATCGGCCTATGGCTACACCTTC. This translates into CSVELTGSAYGYTF. The full variable domain, completed using reference TRBV29-1 and TRBJ1-2, is SAVISQKPSRDICQRGTSLTIQCQVDSQVTMMFWYRQQPGQSLTLIATANQGSEATYESGFVIDKFPISRPNLTFSTLTVSNMSPEDSSIYLCSVELTGSAYGYTFGSGTRLTVV.

V usage is TRBV19 and J usage is TRBJ1-1, with D unclear. The CDR3 extends over 14 amino acids. V was trimmed by 7 bases and J by 3 bases, leaving 15 bases between them. Germline V gene sequence: CDR1 LNHDA, CDR2 SQIVND (reference sequence). The CDR3 here is CASTGWGQYTEAFF. Written as DNA, the CDR3 is TGTGCCAGTACGGGGTGGGGTCAATACACTGAAGCTTTCTTT.

The CDR3 is CAISESGAYF. In DNA, the CDR3 is TGTGCCATCAGTGAGTCAGGAGCGTACTTC. This chain joins TRBV10-3 and TRBJ2-4; D not certain. This CDR3 comprises 10 residues. Trimming stripped 0 bases from V and 15 bases from J, with 6 bases between. The germline V gene encodes CDR1 ENHRY and CDR2 SYGVKD.

The V gene is TRBV4-1, the J gene TRBJ1-2; 7 bases are shared with TRBD1. V trimming: 2 bases; J trimming: 7 bases; junction bases outside the gene matches: 1. The CDR3 has 12 amino acids. CDR1 MGHRA and CDR2 YSYEKL come from the germline V gene. The CDR3 is CASSQTGVGYTF. Here the CDR3 DNA reads TGCGCCAGCAGCCAAACAGGGGTTGGCTACACCTTC.

Only one count was recorded for this clone. The chain is built from TRBV5-4 and TRBJ1-4; TRBD1 matches 7 bases. Germline V gives CDR1 SGHNT, CDR2 YYREEE (reference sequence). The CDR3 is 15 amino acids. Losses at the gene ends were 4 bases for V and 5 bases for J; bases not matched to a gene: 8. CDR3 DNA: TGTGCCAGCAGCGGACCGGACAGGCTGAATGAAAAACTGTTTTTT. Translating it yields CASSGPDRLNEKLFF.